The entry that follows covers one TCR beta chain sequence. No antigen is known for it. It has no much larger one-base neighbor in the sample; base qualities were not kept. The sample belongs to a study of shared clonotypes between healthy human individuals (dated by TCRdb to the early 2020s). Broadly, across the study: A few men and two women, aged 18 to 49 years, made up the cohort. Leukapheresis yielded between about 0.85 and 10 billion PBMCs per donor. The study deeply sequenced blood TCR repertoires of about 5 healthy adults to estimate repertoire size and the extent of clonotype sharing between individuals. Different laboratories and diverse techniques were used to prepare libraries and sequence TCR repertoires, to increase sequencing depth and limit assay-specific biases. For each donor, three plates each were used for CD4 naive and CD4 memory, two plates were used for CD8 naive, and one plate was used for CD8 memory. Broad study findings and their caveats: Rarefaction of sorted-subset datasets indicated incomplete sequencing despite the large sequencing depth. Compared with non-shared clonotypes, the clonotypes found in all four sorted-subset donors had higher generation probabilities. Roughly 5% of naive CD4, 3.5% of naive CD8, approximately 2.2% of memory CD4, and around 0.42% of memory CD8 clonotypes were shared across several donors. The small number of donors limited the genetic and exposure-history diversity represented. Estimated clonotype richness was generally larger for naive than for memory subsets. Pairwise subsampling indicated that sequencing depth was expected to affect the degree of clonotype sharing among donors. Sampling was restricted to blood, and TCR repertoires in tissues likely differ from the TCR repertoires found in blood.

Using the deep immunoSEQ assay, multiplex PCR amplified TCR CDR3 regions from genomic DNA. Genomic DNA extracted from each cell subset was distributed evenly over all wells of several immunoSEQ 96-well plates, and each plate served as one replicate. For sorted subsets, 200 to 250 ng genomic DNA, equal to tens of thousands of T cell genomes, was loaded into each replicate PCR. The purified libraries were quantified using a Qubit 3.0 fluorometer, sized with a Bioanalyzer 2100, and then quantified again using the KAPA Library Quantification kit. Every immunoSEQ 96-well plate was sequenced on a dedicated single-read 150-cycle Illumina NextSeq 550 flow cell. Under the source paper's analysis protocol: Because the immunoSEQ output included only junctional sequences and no quality scores, the filtering could not be the same as the filtering used for full-length reads. To assign V/J genes and CDR3, sequences were annotated using PyIR, a Python wrapper for IgBLAST v1.9, with IMGT germline references. Reads were filtered out if the reads had weak V/J assignments (E-value above 1e-6), no CDR3, stop codons, out-of-frame junctions, or ambiguous translated residues. A V3J clonotype was defined by an identical inferred V gene, J gene, and CDR3 amino acid sequence. Percentage overlap between repertoires was computed as shared unique clonotypes divided by the size of the smaller repertoire. Three approaches were used to assess repertoire richness: RTK rarefaction, the Chao1 estimator, and Recon v2.1 estimates of unobserved clonotypes. OLGA was used to compute generation probabilities for all TCRbeta clonotypes that the gDNA method yielded from a handful of donors. The source is immuneACCESS, and TCRdb retained only in-frame sequences with V and J called. Part of the clones is not carried over; for the studies checked, unresolved V genes explain less than half of this, and the remainder is unexplained. Clonal size and the V and J genes are those of that table, whereas D and trimming came from the DNA. Recorded for this sample are under 1,100,000 clones; about three quarters of them occurred a single time. Together, the top ten hold approximately 1.3% of the sample.

The donors were healthy, HIV-negative adults who had no recently reported acute infections or vaccinations. Every donor was a Caucasian adult residing in Nashville, Tennessee, USA. CD4+ T cells were enriched by magnetic negative selection; naive cells were then positively selected on CD45RA, and the negative fraction formed the memory subset. Blood was collected by leukapheresis, and PBMCs were isolated by Ficoll-Histopaque density gradient centrifugation and then cryopreserved in liquid nitrogen vapor phase. Analytical flow cytometry was used to check the purity and quantity of each magnetically sorted T cell population. Genomic DNA was isolated from each sorted fraction and quantified by UV absorbance on a Nanodrop 2000c. At the junction V is shortened by 2 bases and J by 3 bases, with 13 bases in between. The CDR3 contains 16 residues, cysteine and phenylalanine counted. CDR3 DNA is the only sequence kept; it has 48 bases, read in frame from the first base. CDR1 and CDR2 are read off the germline V gene (reference sequence) as LNHDA and SQIVND.

The sample taken for sequencing was memory CD4+ T cells sorted from blood. The cell subset or site label, read with the paper, signifies: CD45RA-negative fraction. The chain joins TRBV19 to TRBJ2-2; TRBD2 is a possible D gene, resting on 6 matching bases. This receptor was identified in a man aged 18 to 29 in good health. The CDR3 in this case is CASSISGSEYTGELFF. The nucleotide sequence reads as follows: TGTGCCAGTAGTATATCCGGGAGCGAGTACACCGGGGAGCTGTTTTTT.